This TCR beta chain was captured by sequencing in a study of blood T cell repertoires in COVID-19. The CDR3 consists of 12 residues. V was clipped by 7 bases and J by 5 bases, with 12 bases between them. Germline loops: CDR1 MDHEN, CDR2 SYDVKM. Repertoires were generated with immunoSEQ multiplex PCR, while TCRdb's copy carries only in-frame clones and drops some. The sample yields approximately 260,000 clones, roughly nine tenths seen once. The sample comprised PBMCs or T cells enriched from blood (not recorded which). This chain uses TRBV28 with TRBJ2-7; D may be TRBD2 (6 bases). The sequence came from a woman in her thirties with acute COVID-19. The CDR3 protein is CASMGEVNEQYF. The CDR3 region has the DNA TGTGCCAGCATGGGGGAGGTAAACGAGCAGTACTTC.